This T cell receptor (beta chain) was observed in a study of T-cell memory formation after mild COVID-19. Study summary: TCR clusters were mostly confined to one donor each.

The CDR3 is made up of 15 amino acids. Germline V gene lookup returns CDR1 SNHLY and CDR2 FYNNEI. V gave up 5 bases and J gave up 0 bases, with 11 bases separating them. TCRdb reprocessed the 5' RACE reads via MiXCR and lists one record per CDR3 protein. The sample lists approximately 250,000 distinct CDR3 sequences; around 17% were seen once. The source is a man between 18 and 35 years old who had mild COVID-19 (a few samples of this study predate the infection). Cell type and time point are not known. The chain carries TRBV2 and TRBJ1-3; no reliable D call. The sequenced sample consisted of PBMCs or a T cell subset sorted from them (not recorded which). In nucleotides, the CDR3 is TGTGCCAGCAGTTACAGCAGTTTCTCTGGAAACACCATATATTTT. It is translated as CASSYSSFSGNTIYF.